A single sample is the source of the 26 T cell receptor beta chains below, sequenced in a study of shared clonotypes between healthy human individuals. Sequenced by immunoSEQ multiplex PCR; TCRdb stores in-frame clones only, minus some. The sample includes roughly 660,000 clones, around 91% of them seen just once. Sequencing used memory CD8+ T cells from PBMCs. The subset was: CD45RO+ cells pooled with CCR7-negative TemRA cells. Receptor source: a man between 18 and 29 years old in good health. Some clones in this sample may be carry-over from other donors' samples.

This clone is a singleton in its sample. The chain combines TRBV27 with TRBJ2-1, with D maybe TRBD1 (6 bases). Germline CDR1 is MNHEY and CDR2 is SMNVEV (reference sequence). Trimming left V 3 bases short and J 0 bases short, with 15 bases between. The CDR3 is 17 amino acids. The CDR3 is CASSFAPDRSSYNEQFF. CDR3 DNA: TGTGCCAGCAGTTTCGCCCCAGACAGGAGCTCCTACAATGAGCAGTTCTTC.

This clone came up a few times. The chain links TRBV11-2 to TRBJ1-2; D possibly corresponds to TRBD1 (5 bases). V shed 5 bases and J shed 4 bases, with 11 bases lying between them. The CDR3 is 13 residues long. CDR1 is SGHAT, CDR2 FQNNGV, per germline. The CDR3 DNA reads as TGTGCCAGCAGCGCAGGCGGGGCCTATGGCTACACCTTC. It encodes CASSAGGAYGYTF.

This rearrangement joins TRBV28 to TRBJ1-2; D is unclear. The CDR3 is 15 amino acids. Germline CDR1 and CDR2: MDHEN and SYDVKM. The V gene lost 5 bases and the J gene lost 4 bases, with 17 bases spanning the gap. The CDR3 region is CASSPHFTWGYGYTF. Written as DNA, the CDR3 is TGTGCCAGCAGTCCCCATTTTACCTGGGGCTATGGCTACACCTTC.

The chain is built from TRBV27 and TRBJ1-1, with 9 positions matching TRBD1. CDR1 is MNHEY and CDR2 is SMNVEV in the germline V gene (reference sequence). V shed 0 bases and J 4 bases; nucleotides not matched to a gene: 3. The CDR3 has 15 residues. CDR3 nucleotide sequence: TGTGCCAGCAGTTTATCCGGGACAGGGCCCACTGAAGCTTTCTTT. Its translation: CASSLSGTGPTEAFF.

This chain links TRBV6-5 with TRBJ2-1; D gene ambiguous. Germline CDR1 reads MNHEY; CDR2 reads SVGAGI. Trimming pared 8 bases from V and 5 bases from J, leaving 16 bases between. The CDR3 has 14 residues. The DNA for the CDR3 is TGTGCCAGCGGGGTTCTTTCGTTAAACAATGAGCAGTTCTTC. Its protein is CASGVLSLNNEQFF.

This clone showed up just a few times. This sequence joins TRBV9 and TRBJ1-3; a weak D match, TRBD1 (6 bases). Germline values: CDR1 SGDLS, CDR2 YYNGEE. The CDR3 is 15 amino acids. The V end lost 4 bases, the J end lost 3 bases, and 14 bases lay between the germline ends. In nucleotides, the CDR3 is TGTGCCAGCAGCCCCGGACAGCGATTTGGAAACACCATATATTTT. Amino acid sequence: CASSPGQRFGNTIYF.

This clone was observed once. This chain uses TRBV28 with TRBJ2-7; D remains ambiguous. Trimming removed 6 bases at V and 2 bases at J, with 8 bases between. The length of the CDR3 is 12 residues. CDR1 is MDHEN and CDR2 is SYDVKM in the germline V gene. The CDR3 DNA sequence: TGTGCCAGCAGCTCGACTCCCTACGAGCAGTACTTC. Its protein is CASSSTPYEQYF.

The gene calls are TRBV27 and TRBJ2-5; maybe TRBD2 (7 bases). Trimming left V 11 bases short and J 4 bases short, with 11 bases between. This CDR3 contains 11 residues. CDR1 and CDR2 (germline): MNHEY, SMNVEV (reference sequence). The CDR3 protein is CASGGGETQYF. Here the CDR3 DNA reads TGTGCCTCGGGGGGCGGAGAGACCCAGTACTTC.

The chain is built from TRBV7-2 and TRBJ2-2; D ambiguous. CDR3 length: 14 residues. V was shortened by 5 bases and J by 4 bases, with 11 bases between the two germline ends. Germline values: CDR1 SGHTA, CDR2 FQGNSA. CDR3 protein: CASSEISATGELFF. DNA of the CDR3: TGTGCCAGCAGCGAAATATCCGCCACCGGGGAGCTGTTTTTT.

The count of this clone is one. V gene TRBV29-1 combines with J gene TRBJ1-2; no definite D call. This CDR3 comprises 13 residues. CDR1 and CDR2 (germline): SQVTM, ANQGSEA. Trimming removed 6 bases from V and 0 bases from J, with 11 bases in between. In DNA, the CDR3 is TGCAGCGTCCCTTCGGACTCTAACTATGGCTACACCTTC. It translates to CSVPSDSNYGYTF. The variable domain in full, completed from reference TRBV29-1 and TRBJ1-2, reads SAVISQKPSRDICQRGTSLTIQCQVDSQVTMMFWYRQQPGQSLTLIATANQGSEATYESGFVIDKFPISRPNLTFSTLTVSNMSPEDSSIYLCSVPSDSNYGYTFGSGTRLTVV.

As for this clone: Within the sample, other DNA sequences also encode this same CDR3. The gene calls are TRBV29-1 and TRBJ2-2; 7 bases are a match to TRBD2. This CDR3 has 13 amino acids. Germline CDR1 SQVTM, CDR2 ANQGSEA. Losses at the gene ends were 7 bases for V and 2 bases for J; bases not matched to a gene: 4. The CDR3 DNA is TGCAGCGGTCGGGAGGCTAACACCGGGGAGCTGTTTTTT. This gives the protein CSGREANTGELFF.

This clone turned up a few times. This chain connects TRBV13 to TRBJ1-1; TRBD1 agrees at 8 bases. Germline V gene data show CDR1 as PRHDT and CDR2 as FYEKMQ (reference sequence). After removal of 5 bases from V and 8 bases from J, the junction contained 4 bases not matched to a gene. CDR3 length: 12 amino acids. In DNA form, the CDR3 reads TGTGCCAGCAGCCTGGGACAGGTCGAAGCTTTCTTT. The encoded protein is CASSLGQVEAFF.

This chain joins TRBV7-8 and TRBJ1-5; D uncertain. Trimming left V 4 bases short and J 1 base short, with 14 bases between. From germline, CDR1 is SGHVS and CDR2 FQNEAQ. The CDR3 is 16 residues long. CDR3 DNA sequence: TGTGCCAGCAGCTCCCCGCCGGGTGGGAGCAATCAGCCCCAGCATTTT. Its translation is CASSSPPGGSNQPQHF.

The chain uses TRBV7-9 and TRBJ2-5, with D possibly matching TRBD1 (6 bases). The CDR3 loop spans 14 amino acids. The V end was cut by 4 bases, the J end by 1 base, with 10 bases between. Germline V gives CDR1 SEHNR, CDR2 FQNEAQ (reference sequence). The CDR3 region has the DNA TGTGCCAGCAGCTCCGGACAGATCCAAGAGACCCAGTACTTC. Its translation: CASSSGQIQETQYF.

The CDR3 loop reads CASSSIGVGTEAFF. The DNA for the CDR3 is TGTGCCAGCAGTTCAATAGGGGTGGGCACTGAAGCTTTCTTT. The chain couples TRBV28 to TRBJ1-1; maybe TRBD1 (5 bases). This CDR3 contains 14 residues. Trimming removed 4 bases from V and 4 bases from J, with 13 bases in between. CDR1 MDHEN and CDR2 SYDVKM come from the germline V gene.

This chain connects TRBV5-8 to TRBJ2-1; either TRBD1 or TRBD2 may fit D (6 bases each). Germline V CDR1 and CDR2: SGHTS, YDEGEE. With 0 bases removed from V and 10 bases from J, the gap between germline ends came to 14 bases. CDR3 length: 14 residues. The DNA for the CDR3 is TGTGCCAGCAGCTTGGGTACAGGGACTGGGGAGCAGTTCTTC. Translated, it gives CASSLGTGTGEQFF.

This rearrangement joins TRBV27 to TRBJ1-1; 8 positions match TRBD1. J gave up 4 bases and V 5 bases, and 12 bases lay outside the gene matches. Germline V gene sequence: CDR1 MNHEY, CDR2 SMNVEV (reference sequence). The CDR3 is 16 amino acids. This CDR3 is CASSPRGRGLGTEAFF. In DNA form, the CDR3 reads TGTGCCAGCAGTCCCCGGGGCAGGGGGCTGGGCACTGAAGCTTTCTTT.

The rearrangement uses TRBV6-1 and TRBJ2-1, with 10 bases aligning to TRBD2. V lost 3 bases and J lost 10; bases outside the gene matches: 15. CDR3 length: 17 residues. Germline V gene sequence: CDR1 MNHNS, CDR2 SASEGT. The DNA for the CDR3 is TGTGCCAGCAGTGACGTTTGGGAAGCGGGAGGGCCGGGGGAGCAGTTCTTC. Its protein product is CASSDVWEAGGPGEQFF.

This sequence joins TRBV5-1 and TRBJ1-1; TRBD1 matches at 11 bases. V shed 4 bases and J 7 bases; nucleotides not matched to a gene: 15. In germline, CDR1 is SGHRS, CDR2 YFSETQ. The CDR3 spans 17 residues. The CDR3 nucleotides read TGCGCCAGCAGCGAAAAGTGGGACAGGGGGAGTTGGGATGAAGCTTTCTTT. Residues: CASSEKWDRGSWDEAFF.

A single count supports this clone. The CDR3 here is CASSIVPLPKNIQYF. DNA for the CDR3: TGTGCCAGTAGTATTGTGCCGCTACCCAAAAACATTCAGTACTTC. The rearrangement joins TRBV19 to TRBJ2-4; D gene ambiguous. The CDR3 is 15 residues long. From germline, CDR1 is LNHDA and CDR2 SQIVND (reference sequence). V was shortened by 3 bases and J by 2 bases, with 11 bases between the two germline ends.

This chain joins TRBV27 and TRBJ2-5, with 11 nucleotides matching TRBD2. There are 15 residues in the CDR3. The ends lost 6 bases at V and 1 base at J; junction bases unmatched: 4. CDR1 and CDR2 from the germline V gene are MNHEY and SMNVEV (reference sequence). This chain's CDR3 is CASRGLADLQETQYF. For the CDR3, the DNA is TGTGCCAGCAGGGGACTAGCGGACCTCCAAGAGACCCAGTACTTC.

To note about this clone: The identical CDR3 is also encoded by other nucleotide sequences in the sample. The V call is TRBV5-1, the J call TRBJ1-5, with D unclear. Trimming removed 0 bases from V and 5 bases from J, with 6 bases in between. Germline lookup yields CDR1 SGHRS and CDR2 YFSETQ. This CDR3 region has 13 residues. The CDR3 nucleotides are TGCGCCAGCAGCTTGGCGGGAGATCAGCCCCAGCATTTT. This gives the protein CASSLAGDQPQHF.

V is TRBV6-5 and J is TRBJ2-7; D might be TRBD2 (6 bases). CDR1 and CDR2 (germline): MNHEY, SVGAGI. Trimming removed 2 bases from V and 3 bases from J, with 11 bases in between. The CDR3 covers 14 residues. The CDR3 protein is CASSYGGTNYEQYF. CDR3 coding DNA: TGTGCCAGCAGTTACGGGGGGACCAACTACGAGCAGTACTTC.

This chain links TRBV9 with TRBJ2-3, with D unclear. In germline, CDR1 is SGDLS, CDR2 YYNGEE. The CDR3 covers 14 residues. Trimming took 3 bases from V and 5 from J, leaving 13 bases between them. As DNA, the CDR3 is TGTGCCAGCAGCGGGGCGGATCGAATAGATACGCAGTATTTT. It yields the protein CASSGADRIDTQYF.

The chain combines TRBV5-5 with TRBJ1-5; possibly TRBD1 for D (5 bases). The V end lost 0 bases, the J end lost 6 bases, and 13 bases lay between the germline ends. CDR3 length equals 15 residues. Germline lookup yields CDR1 SGHKS and CDR2 YYEKEE (reference sequence). The CDR3 coding sequence is TGTGCCAGCAGCTTGGAAGGGGCGGGAGGTCAGCCCCAGCATTTT. It specifies CASSLEGAGGQPQHF.

The chain employs TRBV29-1 and TRBJ2-1; TRBD1 agrees at 9 bases. In germline, CDR1 is SQVTM, CDR2 ANQGSEA. This CDR3 is built from 15 residues. V gave up 6 bases and J gave up 2 bases; unmatched junction bases: 8. The CDR3 loop reads CSVGTGILTYNEQFF. CDR3 in DNA: TGCAGCGTCGGGACAGGGATCCTGACCTACAATGAGCAGTTCTTC.